This record concerns one T cell receptor beta chain sequence. The antigen is not known. The sample belongs to a study of glioma-infiltrating T cells. Points from the study as a whole: Only very few CDR3 sequences appeared in both tissue and blood. Tissue-blood divergence was below expectation in non-neoplastic patients, above in gliomas.

Amplification of TCR alpha and beta CDR3 regions from RNA used iRepertoire nested multiplex PCR. Input was 100-400 ng of tissue mRNA or PBMC total RNA. TCRdb called the multiplex PCR reads again in MiXCR, with one record for every CDR3 protein. The data contain some 120,000 distinct CDR3 sequences, approximately 25% of them singletons. CDR1 DFQATT and CDR2 SNEGSKA come from the germline V gene (reference sequence). The CDR3 totals 12 residues. This sequence was found in a human donor with low-grade glioma or glioblastoma, undergoing nonglioma brain surgery, or in good health (not recorded which). This chain connects TRBV20-1 to TRBJ1-1; D gene ambiguous. Sequenced sample: glioma tissue, nonneoplastic brain tissue, or PBMCs (not recorded which). This chain's CDR3 is CSASEMSTEAFF. CDR3 nucleotides: TGCAGCGCCTCGGAGATGAGCACCGAAGCTTTCTTT.